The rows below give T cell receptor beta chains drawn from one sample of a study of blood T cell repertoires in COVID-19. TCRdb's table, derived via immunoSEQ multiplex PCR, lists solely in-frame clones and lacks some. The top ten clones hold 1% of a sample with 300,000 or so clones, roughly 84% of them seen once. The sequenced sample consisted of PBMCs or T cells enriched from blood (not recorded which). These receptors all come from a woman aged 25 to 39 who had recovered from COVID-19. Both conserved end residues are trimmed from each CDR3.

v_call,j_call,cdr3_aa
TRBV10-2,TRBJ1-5,ASSVFYREGGSNQPQH
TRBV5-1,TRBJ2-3,ASSFVGVGTDTQY
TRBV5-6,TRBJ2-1,ASSSSGGVIYNEQF
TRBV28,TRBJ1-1,ASSLRRGDLMDTEAF
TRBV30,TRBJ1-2,AWRATSLNYGYT
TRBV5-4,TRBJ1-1,ASSDRTSTEAF
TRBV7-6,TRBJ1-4,ASSRRGEKLF
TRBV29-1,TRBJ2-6,SVEVRQGSGANVLT
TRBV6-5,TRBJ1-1,ASFIRGTVATEAF
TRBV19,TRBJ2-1,ASSIFGQGAYNEQF
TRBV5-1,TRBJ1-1,ASSLVSQGARGAF
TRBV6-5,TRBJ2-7,ASSYSTGGFSYEQY
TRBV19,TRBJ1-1,ASRLLGATEAF
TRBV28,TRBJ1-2,ASSGLTGVNYGYT
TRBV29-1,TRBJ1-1,SVGEGGTPNTEAF
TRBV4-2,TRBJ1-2,ASSQDTSPEWQAGYT
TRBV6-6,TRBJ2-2,ASSIIGQGVSGELF
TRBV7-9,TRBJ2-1,ASSLGQRGDNEQF
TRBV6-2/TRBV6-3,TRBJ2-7,ASSYSGRQYYEQY
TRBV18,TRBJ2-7,ASSPRAGTATSYSYEQY
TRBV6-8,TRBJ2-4,ASRANIQY
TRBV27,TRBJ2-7,AGGTGDYEQY
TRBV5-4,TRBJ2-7,ASSFGTGMSYEQY
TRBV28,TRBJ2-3,ASSPSRAAEGPDTQY
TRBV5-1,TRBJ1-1,ASSLGSGSMNTEAF
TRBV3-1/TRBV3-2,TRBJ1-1,ASSQDMGGNTEAF
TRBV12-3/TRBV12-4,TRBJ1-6,ASSRDSPLH
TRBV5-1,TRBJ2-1,ASSLPQGAGEQF
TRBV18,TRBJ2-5,ASSPTTGGETQY
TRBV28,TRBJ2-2,ASSSGGQNTGELF
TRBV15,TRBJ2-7,ATSRDQGYEQY
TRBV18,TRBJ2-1,ASSTKRTSGGHNEQF
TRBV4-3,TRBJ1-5,ASSQLTGGNQPQH
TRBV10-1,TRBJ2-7,ASSDFGLAGGPGYEQY
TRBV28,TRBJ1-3,ASSGTGGIDTIY
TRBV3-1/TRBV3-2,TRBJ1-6,ASSQAGSYNSPLH
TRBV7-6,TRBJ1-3,ASSILTPGSGNTIY